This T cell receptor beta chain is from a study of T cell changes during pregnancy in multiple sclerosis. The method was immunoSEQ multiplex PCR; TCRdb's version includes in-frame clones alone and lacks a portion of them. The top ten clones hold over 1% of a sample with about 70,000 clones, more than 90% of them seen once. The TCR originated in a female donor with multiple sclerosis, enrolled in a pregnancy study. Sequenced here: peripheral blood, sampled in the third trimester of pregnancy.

CDR3 amino acids: CASSYPPNRDQPQHF. In DNA, the CDR3 is TGTGCCAGCAGTTACCCACCCAACAGGGATCAGCCCCAGCATTTT. V is TRBV6-6 and J is TRBJ1-5; tentative D call: TRBD1 (6 bases). Trimming cost V 2 bases and J 5 bases, with 13 bases left between them. Germline CDR1 is MNHNY and CDR2 is SVGAGI (reference sequence). The CDR3 spans 15 residues.